The next 5 T cell receptor beta chains were all read from a single sample in a study of Tregs in tolerant kidney transplant recipients. Some clones are missing from TCRdb's copy, which holds only in-frame ones; the method was immunoSEQ multiplex PCR. The data hold roughly 66,000 clones, with 92% observed a single time. Sequenced here: CD8+ T cells from blood, sampled before the transplant. The receptor source for this set is a human donor who received a combined kidney and bone marrow transplant.

This clone occurred once. This chain links TRBV5-1 with TRBJ2-3; D is possibly TRBD2 (7 bases). V shed 4 bases and J shed 2 bases, with 23 bases lying between them. The CDR3 is made up of 18 amino acids. Germline CDR1 and CDR2: SGHRS and YFSETQ. CDR3 loop: CASSTEGLYGGLTDTQYF. CDR3 DNA sequence: TGCGCCAGCAGCACGGAAGGCCTTTACGGGGGGCTCACAGATACGCAGTATTTT. Using reference TRBV5-1 and TRBJ2-3 for the parts outside the CDR3, the full variable domain is KAGVTQTPRYLIKTRGQQVTLSCSPISGHRSVSWYQQTPGQGLQFLFEYFSETQRNKGNFPGRFSGRQFSNSRSEMNVSTLELGDSALYLCASSTEGLYGGLTDTQYFGPGTRLTVL.

This clone was observed a handful of times. The CDR3 protein is CASSLRDGNQPQHF. The CDR3 nucleotides read TGTGCCAGCAGTTTGAGGGATGGCAATCAGCCCCAGCATTTT. This rearrangement joins TRBV27 to TRBJ1-5, with no clear D. Germline V gene lookup returns CDR1 MNHEY and CDR2 SMNVEV (reference sequence). The V gene lost 3 bases and the J gene lost 2 bases, with 8 bases spanning the gap. The CDR3 covers 14 residues.

The J gene is TRBJ1-5, the V gene TRBV19; D may be TRBD1 (5 bases). Deletions cut 1 base from V and 4 bases from J, with 8 bases between. CDR3 length: 14 residues. Germline V gives CDR1 LNHDA, CDR2 SQIVND (reference sequence). The CDR3 region has the DNA TGTGCCAGTAGTATAGGGACAAAAAATCAGCCCCAGCATTTT. Its protein is CASSIGTKNQPQHF.

The rearrangement joins TRBV7-6 to TRBJ2-2; perhaps TRBD1 as D (6 bases). The CDR3 extends over 15 amino acids. V was shortened by 3 bases and J by 3 bases, with 11 bases between the two germline ends. CDR1 and CDR2 from the germline V gene are SGHVS and FNYEAQ. CDR3 residues: CASSFPGHDTGELFF. The CDR3 DNA reads TGTGCCAGCAGCTTCCCGGGACACGACACCGGGGAGCTGTTTTTT.

The chain joins TRBV4-2 to TRBJ2-1; TRBD2 matches 9 bases. The V gene end was trimmed by 0 bases and the J gene end by 8 bases; junction bases not matched to a gene: 8. There are 16 residues in the CDR3. Germline V gene lookup returns CDR1 LGHNA and CDR2 YNFKEQ. CDR3 residues: CASSQDVAGEWDEQFF. As DNA, the CDR3 is TGTGCCAGCAGCCAAGACGTAGCGGGGGAATGGGATGAGCAGTTCTTC.